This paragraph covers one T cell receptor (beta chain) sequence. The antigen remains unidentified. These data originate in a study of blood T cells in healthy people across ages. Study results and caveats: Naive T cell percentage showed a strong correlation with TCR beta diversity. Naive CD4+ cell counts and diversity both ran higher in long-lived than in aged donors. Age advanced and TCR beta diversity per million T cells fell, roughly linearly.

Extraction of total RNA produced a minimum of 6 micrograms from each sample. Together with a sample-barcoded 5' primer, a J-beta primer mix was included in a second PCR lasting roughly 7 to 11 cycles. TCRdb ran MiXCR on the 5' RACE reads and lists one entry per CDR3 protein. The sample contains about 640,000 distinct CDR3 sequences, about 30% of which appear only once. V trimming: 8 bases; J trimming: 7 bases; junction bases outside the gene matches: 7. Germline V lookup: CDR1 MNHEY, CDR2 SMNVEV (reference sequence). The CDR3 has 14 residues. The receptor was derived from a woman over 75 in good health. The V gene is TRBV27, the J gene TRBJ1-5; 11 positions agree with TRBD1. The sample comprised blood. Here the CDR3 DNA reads TGTGCCAGCCGGACAGGGGGCTTCTTGCAGCCCCAGCATTTT. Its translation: CASRTGGFLQPQHF.